This T cell receptor (beta chain) derives from a study of neurological immune-mediated disorders. Study-wide results and limits: The most TCR clonal expansion was seen in HTLV-1-associated myelopathy, whereas the least was seen in multiple sclerosis, below the level in healthy controls.

The V and J ends lost 4 bases and 8 bases, in that order; junction bases with no gene match: 16. The germline V gene has CDR1 SEHNR and CDR2 FQNEAQ (reference sequence). The CDR3 runs 17 residues. TCRdb redid the calling of the 5' RACE reads with MiXCR, one entry per CDR3 protein. The sample includes about 50,000 distinct CDR3 sequences, roughly 17% seen only once; the top ten take more than 3.5%. This clonotype was seen at least ten times. The antigen is unknown. This receptor was identified in a man aged 55 to 69 in good health. The chain is built from TRBV7-9 and TRBJ2-1; TRBD2 matches 8 bases. What was sequenced was PBMCs. This CDR3 reads CASSSILSPGLEDEQFF. CDR3 coding DNA: TGTGCCAGCAGCTCCATCCTCTCTCCGGGACTAGAGGATGAGCAGTTCTTC.